These 13 T cell receptor beta chains were sequenced from one sample in a study of CD8 T cells in ankylosing spondylitis. Notes on the study in general: About 8 highly homologous variants made up a TCR beta motif, and this motif appeared characteristic of ankylosing spondylitis blood.

TCRdb re-called the 5' RACE reads with MiXCR, one entry per CDR3 protein. This sample carries a few hundred thousand distinct CDR3 sequences, around 18% of them seen once, and the ten largest clones take about two fifths. These receptors have no identified antigens. Sequenced input: blood, either unsorted or a sorted T cell fraction (not recorded which). The receptors were sampled from a male donor with ankylosing spondylitis.

The chain couples TRBV20-1 to TRBJ1-4, with D hard to call. This CDR3 spans 16 amino acids. V shed 3 bases and J shed 3 bases, with 17 bases lying between them. Per germline, CDR1 DFQATT and CDR2 SNEGSKA (reference sequence). The CDR3, as DNA: TGCAGTGCTAGTCAGGTACTGAGGTTCCCTAATGAAAAACTGTTTTTT. Protein product: CSASQVLRFPNEKLFF.

CDR3 region: CASSQSAYSGNTIYF. For the CDR3, the DNA is TGTGCCAGCAGCCAATCCGCCTACTCTGGAAACACCATATATTTT. This rearrangement joins TRBV16 to TRBJ1-3, with D uncertain. Germline CDR1 and CDR2: KGHSY and FQNENV. Between the trimmed V and J ends, which lost 0 bases and 0 bases, there was a span of 6 bases. This CDR3 is built from 15 residues.

This clonotype came up a few times. The chain is built from TRBV7-9 and TRBJ2-3, with 7 bases fitting TRBD2. The V segment lost 8 bases and the J segment 1 base; nucleotides outside the gene matches: 6. Per germline, CDR1 SEHNR and CDR2 FQNEAQ (reference sequence). The CDR3 has 14 residues. The CDR3 DNA is TGTGCCAGCGGGCGGGAGCCTGGCACAGATACGCAGTATTTT. This encodes CASGREPGTDTQYF.

A few counts support this clonotype. CDR3 protein: CASSGGFTGELFF. For the CDR3, the DNA is TGTGCCAGCAGTGGAGGGTTCACCGGGGAGCTGTTTTTT. This chain uses TRBV12-3 or TRBV12-4 with TRBJ2-2; D perhaps matches TRBD2 (6 bases). This CDR3 spans 13 amino acids. V was shortened by 5 bases and J by 4 bases, with 8 bases between the two germline ends.

This sequence joins TRBV7-3 and TRBJ2-1, with D maybe TRBD1 (6 bases). This CDR3 is built from 14 residues. Germline CDR1 reads SGHTA; CDR2 reads FQGTGA. V lost 5 bases and J 4 bases, leaving 12 bases between the germline ends. The CDR3 DNA reads as TGTGCCAGCAGCCCGGACAGCTCATACAATGAGCAGTTCTTC. Protein sequence: CASSPDSSYNEQFF.

This sequence joins TRBV12-3 or TRBV12-4 and TRBJ2-1; weak D call: TRBD2 (6 bases). The CDR3 extends over 15 amino acids. V was clipped by 0 bases and J by 4 bases, with 10 bases between them. The CDR3 DNA is TGTGCCAGCAGTTTAGCGCCAAGCGGGTACAATGAGCAGTTCTTC. It specifies CASSLAPSGYNEQFF.

The table lists this clonotype with many counts. The gene calls are TRBV12-3 or TRBV12-4 and TRBJ2-2; D call uncertain. The ends were cut back, 7 bases at V and 8 bases at J, with 11 bases in the middle. This CDR3 is 12 amino acids long. CDR3 bases: TGTGCCAGCACCCTCAATCTGGGGGAGCTGTTTTTT. This gives the protein CASTLNLGELFF.

This clonotype was found a few times. The chain recombines TRBV6-5 with TRBJ1-6; unclear D gene. The CDR3 is 17 residues long. Trimming cost V 2 bases and J 4 bases, with 15 bases left between them. Germline V gene lookup returns CDR1 MNHEY and CDR2 SVGAGI. The CDR3 nucleotides read TGTGCCAGCAGTTACAGCCCGGACCCCAGTTATAATTCACCCCTCCACTTT. Encoded protein: CASSYSPDPSYNSPLHF.

The rearrangement links TRBV29-1 to TRBJ2-2; either TRBD1 or TRBD2 may supply D (5 bases each). Germline V gene data show CDR1 as SQVTM and CDR2 as ANQGSEA. Trimming removed 4 bases at V and 6 bases at J, with 9 bases between. This CDR3 contains 12 residues. CDR3 in DNA: TGCAGCGTTGTTGAGGGACCCGGGGAGCTGTTTTTT. It translates to CSVVEGPGELFF.

This clonotype was counted a few times. V usage is TRBV6-5 and J usage is TRBJ1-2, with D possibly being TRBD1 (5 bases). CDR1 MNHEY and CDR2 SVGAGI come from the germline V gene. This CDR3 is 18 amino acids long. Trimming removed 0 bases at V and 5 bases at J, with 22 bases between. The CDR3 DNA is TGTGCCAGCAGTTACTCGATTGAGTATGTTCTGGGGGATTATGGCTACACCTTC. Translation: CASSYSIEYVLGDYGYTF.

This clonotype came up a few times. The chain has TRBV7-3 and TRBJ2-1; 8 bases are shared with TRBD2. There are 13 residues in the CDR3. V shed 10 bases and J 5 bases; nucleotides not matched to a gene: 7. Germline loops: CDR1 SGHTA, CDR2 FQGTGA. CDR3: CATHSGGDNEQFF. The DNA for the CDR3 is TGTGCCACTCACTCGGGGGGGGACAATGAGCAGTTCTTC.

The chain combines TRBV4-1 with TRBJ2-7; weak D call: TRBD1 (5 bases). Trimming took 0 bases from V and 2 from J, leaving 14 bases between them. This CDR3 comprises 16 residues. The germline gives CDR1 MGHRA, CDR2 YSYEKL. CDR3 sequence reads: CASSQETVAETYEQYF. CDR3 nucleotide sequence: TGCGCCAGCAGCCAAGAGACAGTCGCCGAAACCTACGAGCAGTACTTC.

In its sample, this clonotype was seen a few times. V is TRBV7-8 and J is TRBJ2-5, with D perhaps given as TRBD1 or TRBD2 (5 bases each). Germline CDR1 reads SGHVS; CDR2 reads FQNEAQ. The CDR3 is made up of 14 amino acids. V was cut by 1 base and J by 5 bases, with 11 bases left in between. The chain's CDR3 is CASSLDGDRETQYF. The CDR3 region has the DNA TGTGCCAGCAGCTTAGATGGGGACCGGGAGACCCAGTACTTC.